Below, 5 T cell receptor beta chains from the same sample are listed, as sequenced in a study of post-analysis software for immune sequencing data. Study-wide findings and caveats: In patients, four to six TRBV segments were more frequent than in controls, with TRBV5-6, TRBV5-1 and TRBV20-1 among them.

TCR beta libraries were prepared from cDNA with unique molecular identifiers. TCRdb redid the calling of the PCR reads with MiXCR, one entry per CDR3 protein. The sample records about 170,000 distinct CDR3 sequences, around 28% being singletons. For these receptors, no antigen is known. The material sequenced was blood. Receptor source: a girl aged 5-17 years with multiple sclerosis.

This clonotype has just a few counts. V usage is TRBV2 and J usage is TRBJ1-5; 7 positions agree with TRBD1. Trimming took 6 bases from V and 6 from J; bases not matched to a gene: 11. CDR1 SNHLY and CDR2 FYNNEI come from the germline V gene. The CDR3 is 15 amino acids. This chain's CDR3 is CASSLTGLGGQPQHF. As DNA, the CDR3 is TGTGCCAGCAGCCTGACAGGGTTAGGGGGTCAGCCCCAGCATTTT.

This clonotype was picked up a small number of times. A junction boundary mismatches the germline segment, possibly from a read error. The chain recombines TRBV7-2 with TRBJ2-6, with a tentative D call TRBD1 (5 bases). Germline lookup yields CDR1 SGHTA and CDR2 FQGNSA. The CDR3 runs 17 residues. CDR3 coding DNA: TGTGCCAGCAGCTCCACCGGGTTTCACTCTGGGGCCAACGTCCCGACTTTC. It translates to CASSSTGFHSGANVPTF.

As for this clonotype: A read error may be the cause here, since a much bigger clone is one base away. The V and J genes are TRBV12-3 or TRBV12-4 and TRBJ2-3; no firm D call. The CDR3 is made up of 14 amino acids. V shed 10 bases and J shed 0 bases, with 14 bases lying between them. The CDR3 sequence: CANTLTRSTDTQYF. The CDR3 nucleotides read TGTGCCAACACCCTGACTCGTAGCACAGATACGCAGTATTTT.

This clonotype was counted a few times. A much more abundant neighbour one base away suggests this may be a read error. The chain links TRBV10-3 to TRBJ2-5; weak D call: TRBD2 (6 bases). The germline gives CDR1 ENHRY, CDR2 SYGVKD. Trimming stripped 0 bases from V and 11 bases from J, with 22 bases between. This CDR3 region has 16 residues. CDR3 DNA sequence: TGTGCCATCAGTGAGTCGAGGGGTTCGACTCCGGGGGAGCAGTACTTC. This codes for CAISESRGSTPGEQYF.

A word on this clonotype: A read error is possible here, since a much larger clone lies one base away. The chain combines TRBV10-2 with TRBJ2-7; no definite D call. Trimming shortened V by 11 bases and J by 0 bases, and 17 bases separated the two germline ends. CDR1 WSHSY and CDR2 SAAADI come from the germline V gene. This CDR3 comprises 14 residues. CDR3 DNA sequence: TGCGCCGGCCAAAGCGTGGGTAGCTCCTACGAGCAGTACTTC. Protein sequence: CAGQSVGSSYEQYF.